These T cell receptor beta chains were read from a single sample in a study of blood T cell repertoires in acute mononucleosis. Sequencing used immunoSEQ multiplex PCR; TCRdb keeps in-frame clones, though not all of them. The sample yields roughly 1,700 clones, around 27% seen once. Here the sequenced sample was EBV GLC epitope tetramer+ CD8+ T cells sorted from PBMCs, taken during convalescence from infectious mononucleosis. These receptors were taken from a woman aged 18 to 35 with infectious mononucleosis caused by EBV. The CDR3 runs from the conserved cysteine through the conserved F or W. A D gene is named only where the DNA matches it firmly. Part of the rows lack a size; the others show once, few, many or a class for expanded clones.

V gene,J gene,clone size,D gene,CDR3 protein,CDR3 DNA
TRBV11-1,TRBJ1-2,NA,TRBD1,CASSLGQGDGYTF,TGTGCCAGCAGCTTAGGACAGGGGGATGGCTACACCTTC
TRBV11-2,TRBJ2-3,few,TRBD2,CASSRTSGRGDTQYF,TGTGCCAGCAGCCGGACAAGCGGGAGGGGAGATACGCAGTATTTT
TRBV7-7,TRBJ1-2,NA,NA,CASSLSEDLYGYTF,TGTGCCAGCAGCTTATCTGAGGACCTCTATGGCTACACCTTC
TRBV7-9,TRBJ2-1,many,TRBD2,CASSLGLAGRSYNEQFF,TGCGCCAGCAGCCTAGGACTAGCGGGGCGCTCCTACAATGAGCAGTTCTTC
TRBV7-9,TRBJ1-5,few,NA,CASSITPGRDNQPQHF,TGCGCCAGCAGCATTACCCCTGGACGGGACAATCAGCCCCAGCATTTT
TRBV29-1,TRBJ1-2,few,NA,CCVEGAGAGDTF,TGCTGCGTTGAAGGGGCGGGGGCGGGGGACACCTTC
TRBV29-1,TRBJ1-2,many,TRBD1,CSVYGEGAGDTF,TGCAGCGTTTACGGGGAGGGGGCTGGGGACACCTTC
TRBV6-4,TRBJ2-1,many,TRBD2,CASSPTSGSVYEQFF,TGTGCCAGCAGCCCGACCAGCGGGAGTGTCTATGAGCAGTTCTTC
TRBV11-2,TRBJ2-7,large,TRBD1,CASSSPGQTYEQYF,TGTGCCAGCAGCTCACCGGGACAGACCTACGAGCAGTACTTC
TRBV27,TRBJ2-7,NA,TRBD2,CASSPTSGSIYEQYF,TGTGCCAGCAGCCCCACTAGCGGGAGTATCTACGAGCAGTACTTC
TRBV23-1,TRBJ2-5,NA,NA,CASSPFYVGSQETHYF,TGCGCCAGCAGTCCCTTCTACGTCGGATCCCAAGAGACCCACTACTTC
TRBV11-1,TRBJ1-2,few,NA,CASSLSEDLYGYTF,TGTGCCAGCAGCTTATCTGAGGACCTCTATGGCTACACCTTC
TRBV27,TRBJ2-1,many,TRBD2,CASSPTSGSVYEQFF,TGTGCCAGCAGCCCCACTAGCGGGAGTGTATATGAGCAGTTCTTC
TRBV14,TRBJ2-5,NA,TRBD1,CASSLDRGETQYF,TGTGCCAGCAGCCTAGACAGGGGAGAGACCCAGTACTTC
TRBV18,TRBJ2-1,many,TRBD2,CASSPTSGSVYEQFF,TGTGCCAGCAGCCCGACCAGCGGGAGTGTCTATGAGCAGTTCTTC
TRBV23-1,TRBJ1-2,many,NA,CASSLALGGPSYGYTF,TGCGCCAGCAGTTTAGCGCTTGGGGGACCCAGCTATGGCTACACCTTC
TRBV29-1,TRBJ1-2,NA,NA,CCVYGVGAGDTF,TGCTGCGTTTACGGGGTGGGGGCTGGGGACACCTTC